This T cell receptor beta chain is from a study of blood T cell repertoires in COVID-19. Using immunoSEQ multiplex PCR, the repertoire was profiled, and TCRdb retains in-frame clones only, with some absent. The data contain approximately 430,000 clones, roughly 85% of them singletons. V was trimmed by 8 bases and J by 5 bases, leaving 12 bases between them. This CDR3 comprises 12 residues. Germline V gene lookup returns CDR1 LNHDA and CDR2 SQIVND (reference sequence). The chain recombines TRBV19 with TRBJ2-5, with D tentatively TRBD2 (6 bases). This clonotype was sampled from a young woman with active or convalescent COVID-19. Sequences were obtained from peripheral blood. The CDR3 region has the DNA TGTGCCAGTTCTGGGGGGTGGGAGACCCAGTACTTC. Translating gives CASSGGWETQYF.